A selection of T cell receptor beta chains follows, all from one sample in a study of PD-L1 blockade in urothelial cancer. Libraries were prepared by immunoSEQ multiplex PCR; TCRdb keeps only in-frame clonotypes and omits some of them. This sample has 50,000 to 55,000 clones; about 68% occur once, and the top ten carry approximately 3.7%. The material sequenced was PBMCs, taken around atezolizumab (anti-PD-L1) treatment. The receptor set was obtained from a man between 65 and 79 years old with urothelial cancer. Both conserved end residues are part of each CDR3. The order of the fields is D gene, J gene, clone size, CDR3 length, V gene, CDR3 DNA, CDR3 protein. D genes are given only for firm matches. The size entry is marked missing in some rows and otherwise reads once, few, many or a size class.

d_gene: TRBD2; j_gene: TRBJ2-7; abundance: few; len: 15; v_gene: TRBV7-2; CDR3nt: TGTGCCAGCAGCTCCGGACTAGCGGGGACATGGGAGCAGTACTTC; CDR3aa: CASSSGLAGTWEQYF
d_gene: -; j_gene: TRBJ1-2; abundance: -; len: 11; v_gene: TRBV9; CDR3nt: TGTGCCAGCAGCGCGGGCTATGGCTACACCTTC; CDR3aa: CASSAGYGYTF
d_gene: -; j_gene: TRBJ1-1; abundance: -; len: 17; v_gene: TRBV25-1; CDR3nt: TGTGCCAGCAGTGAATATGGGATGGGGGGTAGGAACACTGAAGCTTTCTTT; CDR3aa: CASSEYGMGGRNTEAFF
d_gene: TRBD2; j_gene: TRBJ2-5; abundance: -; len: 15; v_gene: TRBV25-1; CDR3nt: TGTGCCAGCAGTAAGGAAGGGACTAGCGGGGAGACCCAGTACTTC; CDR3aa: CASSKEGTSGETQYF
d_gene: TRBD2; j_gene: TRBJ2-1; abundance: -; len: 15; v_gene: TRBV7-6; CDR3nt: TGTGCCAGCAGCTCCATAGCGGGAATAGACAATGAGCAGTTCTTC; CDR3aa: CASSSIAGIDNEQFF
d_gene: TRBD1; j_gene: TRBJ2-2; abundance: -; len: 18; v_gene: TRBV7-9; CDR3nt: TGTGCCAGCAGTTCTTTCGGGGTTGGGACAGGGAACACCGGGGAGCTGTTTTTT; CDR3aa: CASSSFGVGTGNTGELFF
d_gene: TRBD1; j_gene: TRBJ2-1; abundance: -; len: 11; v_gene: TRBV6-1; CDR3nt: TGTGCCAGCAACAGGGGCCAGGAGCAGTTCTTC; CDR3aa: CASNRGQEQFF
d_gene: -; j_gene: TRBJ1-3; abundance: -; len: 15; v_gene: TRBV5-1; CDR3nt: TGCGCCAGCAGCTTGGCACAGGCGCCTGGAAACACCATATATTTT; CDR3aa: CASSLAQAPGNTIYF
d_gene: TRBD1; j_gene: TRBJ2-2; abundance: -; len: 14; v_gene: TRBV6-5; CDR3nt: TGTGCCATCCAGGACAGGAGGTGGACCGGGGAGCTGTTTTTT; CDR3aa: CAIQDRRWTGELFF
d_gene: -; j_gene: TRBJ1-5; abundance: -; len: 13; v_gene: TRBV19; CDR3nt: TGTGCCAGTAGTGGGCGTGCAAGGGGGCCCCAGCATTTT; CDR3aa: CASSGRARGPQHF
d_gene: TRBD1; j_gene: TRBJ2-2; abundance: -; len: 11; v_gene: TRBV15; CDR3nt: TGTGCCGTGCAGGGGGCCGGGGAGCTGTTTTTT; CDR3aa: CAVQGAGELFF
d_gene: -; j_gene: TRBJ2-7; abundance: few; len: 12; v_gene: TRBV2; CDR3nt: TGTGCCAGCACCGCCGGCTCCTACGAGCAGTACTTC; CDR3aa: CASTAGSYEQYF
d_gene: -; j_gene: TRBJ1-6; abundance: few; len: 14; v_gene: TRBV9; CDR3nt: TGTGCCAGCAGCTGGGACTCGACGGATTCACCCCTCCACTTT; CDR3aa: CASSWDSTDSPLHF
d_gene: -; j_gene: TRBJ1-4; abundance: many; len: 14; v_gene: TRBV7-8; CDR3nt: TGTGCCACCCAGAAGGGGCAGGGTAGGGAAAAACTGTTTTTT; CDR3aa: CATQKGQGREKLFF
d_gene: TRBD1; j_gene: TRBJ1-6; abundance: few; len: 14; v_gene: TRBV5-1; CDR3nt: TGCGCCAGCAGCTTCAGGGGGCAAGAATCACCCCTCCACTTT; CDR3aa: CASSFRGQESPLHF
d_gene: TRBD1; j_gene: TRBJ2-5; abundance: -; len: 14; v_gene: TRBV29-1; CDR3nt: TGCAGCGTGGTAAGACAGGGGAGGCAGGAGACCCAGTACTTC; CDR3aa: CSVVRQGRQETQYF
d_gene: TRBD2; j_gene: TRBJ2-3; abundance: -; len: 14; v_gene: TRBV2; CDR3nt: TGTGCCAGCAGTGAAACTAGCGGGGGGTATACGCAGTATTTT; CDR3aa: CASSETSGGYTQYF
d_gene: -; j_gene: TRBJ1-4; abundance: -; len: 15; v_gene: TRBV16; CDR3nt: TGTGCCAGCAGCCAACGCGGGGGATCTAATGAAAAACTGTTTTTT; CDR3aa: CASSQRGGSNEKLFF
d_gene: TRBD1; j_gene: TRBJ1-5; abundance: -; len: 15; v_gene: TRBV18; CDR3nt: TGTGCCAGCTCACTCCAAGGACAGGGGCAACAGCCCCAGCATTTT; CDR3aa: CASSLQGQGQQPQHF
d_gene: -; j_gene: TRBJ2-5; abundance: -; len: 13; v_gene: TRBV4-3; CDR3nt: TGCGCCAGCAGCCAAGATAGAAGAGAGACCCAGTACTTC; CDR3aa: CASSQDRRETQYF
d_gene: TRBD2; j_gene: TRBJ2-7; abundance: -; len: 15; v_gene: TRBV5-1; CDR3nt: TGCGCCAGCAGCTTGGTGGGCGGGGGTTCCCCCGAGCAGTACTTC; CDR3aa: CASSLVGGGSPEQYF
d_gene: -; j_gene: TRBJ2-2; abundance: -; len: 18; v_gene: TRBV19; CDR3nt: TGTGCCAGTAGTATAGACCCAAGCGGTATCCTAGGGGGCGGGGAGCTGTTTTTT; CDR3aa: CASSIDPSGILGGGELFF
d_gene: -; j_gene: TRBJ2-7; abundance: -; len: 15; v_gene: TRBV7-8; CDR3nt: TGTGCCAGCAGCCCTAGGACCGAGGGCTCCTACGAGCAGTACTTC; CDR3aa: CASSPRTEGSYEQYF
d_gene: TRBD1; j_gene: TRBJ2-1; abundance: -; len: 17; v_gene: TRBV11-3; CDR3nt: TGTGCCAGCAGCTCGTCGTTTTGGGACAGGCCGTACAATGAGCAGTTCTTC; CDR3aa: CASSSSFWDRPYNEQFF
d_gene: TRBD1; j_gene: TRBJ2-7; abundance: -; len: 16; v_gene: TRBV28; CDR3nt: TGTGCCAGCAGTTTAGGGGGGACAGGTGGAACCTACGAGCAGTACTTC; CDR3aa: CASSLGGTGGTYEQYF
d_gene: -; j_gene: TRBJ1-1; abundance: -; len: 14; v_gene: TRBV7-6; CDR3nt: TGTGCCAGCAGTTCGGGAGAGGTGAACACTGAAGCTTTCTTT; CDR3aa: CASSSGEVNTEAFF
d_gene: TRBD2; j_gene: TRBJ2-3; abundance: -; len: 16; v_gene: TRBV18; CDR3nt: TGTGCCAGCTCATCCGGACTAGCGGGGAGCACAGATACGCAGTATTTT; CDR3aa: CASSSGLAGSTDTQYF
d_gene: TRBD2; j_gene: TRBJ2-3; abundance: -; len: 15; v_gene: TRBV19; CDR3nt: TGTGCCAGTAGTATGGGCGGGGGGACCACAGATACGCAGTATTTT; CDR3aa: CASSMGGGTTDTQYF
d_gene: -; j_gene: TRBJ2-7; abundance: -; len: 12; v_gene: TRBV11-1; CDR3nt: TGTGCCAGCAGCTCCCGGGTTGGCGAGCAGTACTTC; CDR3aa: CASSSRVGEQYF
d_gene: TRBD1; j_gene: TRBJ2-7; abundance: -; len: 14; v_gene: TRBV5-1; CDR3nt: TGCGCCAGCAGCTGGACAGGGAGCTCCTACGAGCAGTACTTC; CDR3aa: CASSWTGSSYEQYF
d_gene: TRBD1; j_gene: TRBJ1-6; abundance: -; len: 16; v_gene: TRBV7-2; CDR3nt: TGTGCCAGCAGCTTAAACAGGGGGCGAATGGGGTCACCCCTCCACTTT; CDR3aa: CASSLNRGRMGSPLHF
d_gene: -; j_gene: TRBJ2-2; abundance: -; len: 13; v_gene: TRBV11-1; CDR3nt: TGTGCCAGCAGCCCCTTGAACACCGGGGAGCTGTTTTTT; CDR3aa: CASSPLNTGELFF
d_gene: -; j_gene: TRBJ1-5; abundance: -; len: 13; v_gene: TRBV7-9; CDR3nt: TGTGCCAGCAGCCCCTTAAACAATCAGCCCCAGCATTTT; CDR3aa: CASSPLNNQPQHF
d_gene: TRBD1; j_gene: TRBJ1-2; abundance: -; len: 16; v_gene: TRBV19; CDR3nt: TGTGCCAGTAGTATGATGAGGGGGCGAACTAACTATGGCTACACCTTC; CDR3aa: CASSMMRGRTNYGYTF
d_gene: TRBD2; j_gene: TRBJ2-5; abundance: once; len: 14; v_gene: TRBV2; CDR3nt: TGTGCCAGGGGAGGGACTAGCGGGAAAGAGACCCAGTACTTC; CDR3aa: CARGGTSGKETQYF
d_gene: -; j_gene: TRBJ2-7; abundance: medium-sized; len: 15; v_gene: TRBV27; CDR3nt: TGTGCCAGCAGTTTAGCGGTAGGGGGTTTCTACGAGCAGTACTTC; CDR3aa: CASSLAVGGFYEQYF
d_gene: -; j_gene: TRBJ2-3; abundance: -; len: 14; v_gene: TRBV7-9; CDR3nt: TGTGCCAGCAGCCCAGGGACTTACACAGATACGCAGTATTTT; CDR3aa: CASSPGTYTDTQYF
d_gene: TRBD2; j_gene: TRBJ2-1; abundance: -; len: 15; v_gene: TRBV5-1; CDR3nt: TGCGCCAGCAGCCGGACTAGCGGGAGGATTCGTGAGCAGTTCTTC; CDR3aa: CASSRTSGRIREQFF
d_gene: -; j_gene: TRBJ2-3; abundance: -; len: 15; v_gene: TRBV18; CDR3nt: TGTGCCAGCTCACCAGCCCGGAGCAGCACAGATACGCAGTATTTT; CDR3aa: CASSPARSSTDTQYF
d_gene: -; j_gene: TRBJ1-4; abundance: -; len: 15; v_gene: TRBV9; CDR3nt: TGTGCCAGCAGCGAAACAGGGTGGTCTAATGAAAAACTGTTTTTT; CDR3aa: CASSETGWSNEKLFF
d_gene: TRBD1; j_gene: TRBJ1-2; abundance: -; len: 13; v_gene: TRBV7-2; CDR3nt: TGTGCCAGCAGCTCGACAGGGGAGTATGGCTACACCTTC; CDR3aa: CASSSTGEYGYTF
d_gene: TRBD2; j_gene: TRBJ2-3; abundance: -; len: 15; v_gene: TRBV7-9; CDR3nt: TGTGCCAGCAGCTTAACAGCGGGGCTCACAGATACGCAGTATTTT; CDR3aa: CASSLTAGLTDTQYF
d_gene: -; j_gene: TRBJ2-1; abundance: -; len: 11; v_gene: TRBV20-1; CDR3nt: TGCAGTGCTAGAGGCGGGAATGAGCAGTTCTTC; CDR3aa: CSARGGNEQFF
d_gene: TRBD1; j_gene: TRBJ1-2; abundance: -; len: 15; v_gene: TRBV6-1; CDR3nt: TGTGCCAGCAGTGAAGCGCGGACAGGGCGGTATGGCTACACCTTC; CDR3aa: CASSEARTGRYGYTF
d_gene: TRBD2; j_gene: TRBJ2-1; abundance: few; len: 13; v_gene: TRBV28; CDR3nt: TGTGCCAGCAGTCCGGGACTAGCGACTGAGCAGTTCTTC; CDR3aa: CASSPGLATEQFF
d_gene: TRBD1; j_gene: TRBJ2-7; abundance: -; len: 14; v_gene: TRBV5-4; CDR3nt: TGTGCCAGCAGCGGTGGACAGGGTCGGTACGAGCAGTACTTC; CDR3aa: CASSGGQGRYEQYF
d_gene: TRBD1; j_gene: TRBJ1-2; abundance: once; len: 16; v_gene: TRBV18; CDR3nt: TGTGCCAGCTCACCACCGATGGGACAGCTAAACTATGGCTACACCTTC; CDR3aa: CASSPPMGQLNYGYTF
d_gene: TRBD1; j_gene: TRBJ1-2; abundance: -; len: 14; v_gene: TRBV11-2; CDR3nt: TGTGCCAGCAGCTGGACAGGGGGTAACTATGGCTACACCTTC; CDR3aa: CASSWTGGNYGYTF